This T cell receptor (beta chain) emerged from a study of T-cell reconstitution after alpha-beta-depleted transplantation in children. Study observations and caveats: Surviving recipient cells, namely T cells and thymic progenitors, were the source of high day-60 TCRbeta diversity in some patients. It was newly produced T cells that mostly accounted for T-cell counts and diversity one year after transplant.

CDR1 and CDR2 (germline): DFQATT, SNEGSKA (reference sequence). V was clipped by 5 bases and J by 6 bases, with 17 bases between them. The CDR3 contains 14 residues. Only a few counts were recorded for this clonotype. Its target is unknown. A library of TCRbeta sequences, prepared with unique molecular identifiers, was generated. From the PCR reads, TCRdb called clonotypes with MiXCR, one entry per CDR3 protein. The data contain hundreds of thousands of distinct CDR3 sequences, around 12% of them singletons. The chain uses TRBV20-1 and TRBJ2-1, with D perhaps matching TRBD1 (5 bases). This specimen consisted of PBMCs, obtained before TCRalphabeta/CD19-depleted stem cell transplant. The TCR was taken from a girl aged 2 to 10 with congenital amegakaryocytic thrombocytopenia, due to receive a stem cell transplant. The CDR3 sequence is CSAQDVPRANEQFF. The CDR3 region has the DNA TGCAGTGCTCAAGACGTCCCCAGGGCCAATGAGCAGTTCTTC.